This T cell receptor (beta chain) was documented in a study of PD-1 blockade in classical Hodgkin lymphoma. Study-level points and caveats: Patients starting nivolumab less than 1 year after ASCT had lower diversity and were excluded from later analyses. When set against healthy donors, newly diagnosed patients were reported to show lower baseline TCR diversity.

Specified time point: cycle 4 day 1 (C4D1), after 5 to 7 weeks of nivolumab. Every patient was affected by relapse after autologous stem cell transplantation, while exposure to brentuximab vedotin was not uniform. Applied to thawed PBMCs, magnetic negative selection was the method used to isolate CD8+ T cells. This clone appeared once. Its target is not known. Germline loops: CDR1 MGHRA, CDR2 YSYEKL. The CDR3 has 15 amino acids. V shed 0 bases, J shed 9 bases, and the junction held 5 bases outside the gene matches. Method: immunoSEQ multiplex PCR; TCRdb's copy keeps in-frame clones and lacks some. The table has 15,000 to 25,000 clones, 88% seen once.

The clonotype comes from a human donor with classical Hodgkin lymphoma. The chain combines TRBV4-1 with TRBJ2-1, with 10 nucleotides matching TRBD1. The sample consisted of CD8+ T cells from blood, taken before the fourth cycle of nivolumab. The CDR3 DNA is TGCGCCAGCAGCCAAGATCGACAGGGGGCAGGTGAGCAGTTCTTC. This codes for CASSQDRQGAGEQFF.